One T cell receptor (beta chain) is described in this entry. Its antigen remains undetermined. No quality values exist for individual bases; no much larger clone is one base distant. This sample was included in a study of human T cells and chemical hapten exposure (dated by TCRdb to the early 2020s). Turning to the overall study: For sensitization, 2% DPC in acetone was applied to a 2 cm by 2 cm area of upper inner arm skin. Blood was sampled from patients pre-sensitization (week 0) and at 2, 6 and about 24 weeks after DPC sensitization. Patch testing was done on the upper back using Finn chambers containing 0.01% DPC, and results were scored after 6 days according to International Contact Dermatitis Research Group standards. Libraries were pooled for sequencing, and variation in per-sample TCR yields was attributed mainly to small differences in library volumes within the pool. The patient cohort, mostly female, included alopecia areata with under or over 50% scalp involvement, alopecia totalis and alopecia universalis. For TCR sequencing, blood came from about 28 alopecia patients at anywhere from one to four time points (pre-sensitization, 2, 6 and 24 weeks). This study followed changes in the peripheral blood TCR repertoire in vivo during primary and secondary sensitization of alopecia patients to the hapten diphenylcyclopropenone (DPC). Patients additionally received weekly therapeutic DPC doses to the scalp throughout the approximately 24-week study period.

Explained via the paper, the time point label denotes: pre-sensitization, week 0. Interpreted using the paper, the treatment or condition label stands for: therapeutic diphenylcyclopropenone sensitization with weekly scalp DPC. At every patch-test visit, the blood draw took place before the patch test was put on. Patients were eligible if aged 18 to 70, diagnosed with alopecia and judged suitable for DPC therapy, and pregnant patients were excluded. Total RNA was extracted from unfractionated whole blood that had been collected in Tempus Blood RNA tubes. The library was generated by RACE. These reads were obtained on a NextSeq 500. During library preparation, unique molecular identifiers were attached to individual cDNA molecules so that TCRs could be counted in a quantitative, reproducible way. Both TCR alpha and TCR beta chains were sequenced from each blood RNA sample. Per the authors' processing: A median of about 100,000 TCRs per sample was observed, with a range of roughly 23,224 to 750,000. The Decombinator software suite was used to annotate the V, J and CDR3 of the TCR reads. Every sample was subsampled to the same number of TCRs (28,000) for the PS versus PT1 abundance plots. TCRs were defined as expanded if absent before sensitization and observed at least eight times at the 2-week time point. The public reads were quality trimmed at Q25 with fastp and then assembled into clones with MiXCR by TCRdb, keeping productive beta chains. Every distinct CDR3 protein forms one entry, paired with its most common genes and DNA. TCRdb's processing, not the study's, gives the V and J calls here. For this sample the table gives 150,000 to 200,000 distinct CDR3 sequences, of which nearly 30% were detected only once. The ten most abundant clones make up about 2.8% of the sample.

V loses 2 bases of germline sequence and J loses 1 base, and the interval between the two ends is 11 bases. From a lookup of the germline V gene, CDR1 and CDR2 are KGHSH and LQKENI. Including cysteine and phenylalanine, the CDR3 has 15 amino acids. The kept DNA is CDR3 alone, 45 bases in frame from the first base. What the work shows at the level of the full study, not this receptor alone: Because every patient had alopecia, a presumed autoimmune disease, the patients' immune response might differ from that of healthy individuals. Patch test score correlated positively with the number of PT1 expanded TCRs, reaching significance at thresholds 8, 16 and 32 but not at 4. Repeated subsampling changed both the strength of the expansion versus patch-test correlation and the threshold at which the correlation became significant. Expanded TCRs formed significantly more large CDR3 similarity clusters than pre-sensitization or healthy control sets, consistent with antigen-driven responses. No change with DPC sensitization was found in the number of TCRs above 1 in 1000 frequency, and no evidence of global repertoire structure alterations was found.

This sequence originates from a woman in her 30s with alopecia areata. Some clones in this sample may be carry-over from other donors' samples. The chain couples TRBV18 to TRBJ1-1; the D gene identity is not certain. This material consisted of whole blood, taken in connection with sensitization to the hapten diphenylcyclopropenone (DPC). The sequenced DNA is TGTGCCAGCTCACCAAACGTTAGAGCGAACACTGAAGCTTTCTTT. Translated, this gives CASSPNVRANTEAFF. With the rest looked up from the reference TRBV18 and TRBJ1-1 genes rather than sequenced, the full variable domain is NAGVMQNPRHLVRRRGQEARLRCSPMKGHSHVYWYRQLPEEGLKFMVYLQKENIIDESGMPKERFSAEFPKEGPSILRIQQVVRGDSAAYFCASSPNVRANTEAFFGQGTRLTVV.